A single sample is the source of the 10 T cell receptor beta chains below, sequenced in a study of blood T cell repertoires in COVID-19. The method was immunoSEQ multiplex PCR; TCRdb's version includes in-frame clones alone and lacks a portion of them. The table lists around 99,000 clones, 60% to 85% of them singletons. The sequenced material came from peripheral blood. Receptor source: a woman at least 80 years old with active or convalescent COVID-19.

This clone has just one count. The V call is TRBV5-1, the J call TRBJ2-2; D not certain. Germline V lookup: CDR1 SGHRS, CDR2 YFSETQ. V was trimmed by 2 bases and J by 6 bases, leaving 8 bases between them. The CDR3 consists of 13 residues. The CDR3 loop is CASSFGPAGELFF. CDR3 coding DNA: TGCGCCAGCAGCTTCGGTCCGGCCGGGGAGCTGTTTTTT.

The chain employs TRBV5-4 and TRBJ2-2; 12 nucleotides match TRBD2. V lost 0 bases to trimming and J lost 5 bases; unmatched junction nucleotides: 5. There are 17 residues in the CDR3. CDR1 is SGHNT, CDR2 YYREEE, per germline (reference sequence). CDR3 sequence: CASSLASGRALTGELFF. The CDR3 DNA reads TGTGCCAGCAGCTTGGCTAGCGGGAGGGCCTTAACCGGGGAGCTGTTTTTT.

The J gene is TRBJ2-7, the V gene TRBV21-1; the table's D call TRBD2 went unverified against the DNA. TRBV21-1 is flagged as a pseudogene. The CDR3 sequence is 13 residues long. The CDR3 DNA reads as TGTGCCAGCAGCTCCCTGGGAGCTTACGAGCAGTACTTC. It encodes CASSSLGAYEQYF.

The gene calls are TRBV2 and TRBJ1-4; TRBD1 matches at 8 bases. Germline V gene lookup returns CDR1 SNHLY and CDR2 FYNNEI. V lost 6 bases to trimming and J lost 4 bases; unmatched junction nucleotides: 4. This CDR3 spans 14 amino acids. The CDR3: CASSLDRVNEKLFF. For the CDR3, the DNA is TGTGCCAGCAGCCTGGACAGGGTTAATGAAAAACTGTTTTTT.

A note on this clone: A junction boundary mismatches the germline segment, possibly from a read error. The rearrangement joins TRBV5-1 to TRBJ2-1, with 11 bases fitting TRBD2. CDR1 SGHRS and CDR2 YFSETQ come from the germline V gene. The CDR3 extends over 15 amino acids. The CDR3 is CASSRSSGRFDEQFF. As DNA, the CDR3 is TGTGCCAGCAGCCGCTCTAGCGGGAGGTTCGATGAGCAGTTCTTC.

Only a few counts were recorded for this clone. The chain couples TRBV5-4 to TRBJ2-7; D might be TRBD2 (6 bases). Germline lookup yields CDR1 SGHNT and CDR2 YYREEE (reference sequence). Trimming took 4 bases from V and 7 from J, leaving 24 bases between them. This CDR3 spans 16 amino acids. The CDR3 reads CASSRKLTGDVIEQYF. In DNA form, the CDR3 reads TGTGCCAGCAGCCGGAAACTGACGGGAGACGTTATTGAGCAGTACTTC.

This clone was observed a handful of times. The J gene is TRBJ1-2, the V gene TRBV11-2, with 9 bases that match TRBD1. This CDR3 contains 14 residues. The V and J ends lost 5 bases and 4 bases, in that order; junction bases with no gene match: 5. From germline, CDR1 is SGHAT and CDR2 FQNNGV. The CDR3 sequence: CASSRTGDSYGYTF. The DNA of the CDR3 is TGTGCCAGCAGCCGGACAGGGGACTCCTATGGCTACACCTTC.

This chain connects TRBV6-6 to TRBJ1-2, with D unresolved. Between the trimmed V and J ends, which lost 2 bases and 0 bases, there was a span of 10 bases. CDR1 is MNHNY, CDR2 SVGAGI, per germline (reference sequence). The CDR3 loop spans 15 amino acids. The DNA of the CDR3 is TGTGCCAGCAGTTACAATCCCCGTTCTAACTATGGCTACACCTTC. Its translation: CASSYNPRSNYGYTF.

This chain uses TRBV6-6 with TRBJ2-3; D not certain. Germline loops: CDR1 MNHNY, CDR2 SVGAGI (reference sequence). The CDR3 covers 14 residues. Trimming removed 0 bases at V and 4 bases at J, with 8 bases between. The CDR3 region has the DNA TGTGCCAGCAGTTACTCGGAGTGGGCAGATACGCAGTATTTT. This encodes CASSYSEWADTQYF.

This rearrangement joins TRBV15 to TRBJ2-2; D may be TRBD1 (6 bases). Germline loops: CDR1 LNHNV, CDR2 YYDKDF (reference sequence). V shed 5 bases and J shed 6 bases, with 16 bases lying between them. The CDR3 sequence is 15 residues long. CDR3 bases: TGTGCCACCAGCCGGACAACAGGGACCTCCGGGGAGCTGTTTTTT. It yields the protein CATSRTTGTSGELFF.